A single TCR beta chain is shown here with its context. Its matching antigen is unknown. The sample originates from a study of shared clonotypes between healthy human individuals. Findings of the study overall: Shared across a few donors were about 4.8% of the naive CD4 clonotypes. An anticipated effect of sequencing depth on clonotype sharing among donors was recognized.

Per sorted-subset replicate PCR, input was around 220 ng DNA, representing tens of thousands of T cell genomes. Produced via immunoSEQ multiplex PCR; TCRdb's table is partial and in-frame only. This sample has around 300,000 clones, with around 90% found just once. The CDR3 is 16 amino acids. J was trimmed by 7 bases and V by 0 bases; bases with no gene match: 8. The germline V gene has CDR1 SGHDT and CDR2 YYEEEE. The source of this sequence is a man between 18 and 29 years old in good health. The chain has TRBV5-6 and TRBJ2-2; 8 nucleotides agree with TRBD1. The specimen sequenced was memory CD8+ T cells sorted from blood. The subset here: CD45RO+ cells pooled with CCR7-negative TemRA cells. CDR3 nucleotide sequence: TGTGCCAGCAGCTTGGTCGGCAGGGGGCGCATCGGGGAGCTGTTTTTT. Amino acids: CASSLVGRGRIGELFF. Full variable domain (missing parts from reference TRBV5-6 and TRBJ2-2): DAGVTQSPTHLIKTRGQQVTLRCSPKSGHDTVSWYQQALGQGPQFIFQYYEEEERQRGNFPDRFSGHQFPNYSSELNVNALLLGDSALYLCASSLVGRGRIGELFFGEGSRLTVL.